The sample holds many counts of the clone carrying this T cell receptor (beta chain). Its antigen remains unknown. This sample stems from a study of molecular identifiers for immune sequencing clone quantification. About the research overall: With replicates, the RNA of about 21,000 or 97,000 naive CD8 cells was split five ways and four were sequenced. Regarding the study as a whole: Sizes of highly expanded clones could be underestimated through identical TCRs sharing a barcode.

The CDR3 consists of 14 residues. The germline gives CDR1 KGHDR, CDR2 SFDVKD. Between the trimmed V and J ends, which lost 8 bases and 4 bases, there was a span of 17 bases. TCRdb reanalysed the PCR reads using MiXCR and keeps one entry per CDR3 protein. Found here are about 60,000 distinct CDR3 sequences, around a sixth of them singletons; the top ten hold 1.5%. The TCR comes from a human donor in good health. Some libraries in this study had Jurkat cell RNA spiked in. Sequenced sample: naive CD8+ T cells from blood, with Jurkat cell RNA spiked in. Subset described: FACS-sorted CD8+CD4-CCR7+CD45RA+ naive T cells. The chain employs TRBV24-1 and TRBJ2-7; D is possibly TRBD1 or TRBD2 (5 bases each). Written as DNA, the CDR3 is TGTGCCACCAACCCCGTTCCATGGGGGTACGAGCAGTACTTC. This sequence encodes CATNPVPWGYEQYF.